This T cell receptor (beta chain) was sequenced during a study of cytomegalovirus exposure and HLA in healthy donors. On the study more broadly: The Caucasian-associated ancestry cluster held roughly 80% of 398 genotyped donors.

Whole-study results and caveats: Upon later analysis, TCR association rates were observed to vary by HLA locus, being highest for DRB1 and lowest for HLA-C.

Worth noting for this clone: Its matching antigen is unknown.

Both 60 Vbeta primers and 13 Jbeta primers went into the PCR. Method: immunoSEQ multiplex PCR; TCRdb's copy keeps in-frame clones and lacks some. Among some 120,000 clones listed, around 80% were seen once. Donors in the study were healthy people who gave bone marrow. Sequencing used PBMCs. The sequence was obtained from a female donor in good health and CMV-seronegative.

CDR3 bases: TGCGCCAGCAGCAAGGACAAGAACTCCTACGAGCAGTACTTC. Its protein is CASSKDKNSYEQYF. This chain connects TRBV5-1 to TRBJ2-5; possibly TRBD1 for D (5 bases). The DNA matches TRBJ2-7 better at its end, which makes the J call doubtful. The germline gives CDR1 SGHRS, CDR2 YFSETQ. The length of the CDR3 is 14 residues.